This TCR beta chain was identified during a study of metastatic and nonmetastatic thyroid tumors. All patients were treatment-naive before thyroid surgery. Study-wide points: Malignant thyroid tumors reportedly exceeded benign nodules significantly in TCR beta diversity, with the difference appearing in blood and tumor.

Using MiXCR, TCRdb re-called clones from the PCR reads. The repertoire holds 7,000 to 9,500 clones, with approximately 30% as singletons. J lost 3 bases, V lost 4 bases, and 2 bases had no gene match. CDR3 length: 14 residues. Germline CDR1 LNHNV, CDR2 YYDKDF (reference sequence). As to this clone: What it binds is unknown.

The rearrangement joins TRBV15 to TRBJ2-3, with TRBD1 matching over 9 bases. Sample: tumor tissue. The clonotype comes from a female donor with papillary thyroid cancer or a benign thyroid nodule (not recorded which). Some clones in this sample may be carry-over from other donors' samples. The CDR3 bases are TGTGCCACCAGCATAGGACAGGGGACAGATACGCAGTATTTT. Encoded protein: CATSIGQGTDTQYF.